Described below is a single T cell receptor beta chain sequence and its context. There are a few counts of this clone. Its antigen specificity is not known. The sample holds no much larger clone one base away, and base qualities are not on file. This entry is derived from a study of CD4 T cell repertoires in COVID-19 (dated by TCRdb to 2020 to 2023). At the level of the whole study: To analyze cross-reactivity, CFSE-low cells were expanded with IL-2 for roughly nine days and then labeled again and restimulated with spike proteins from other coronaviruses. Naturally processed CD4+ T cell responses to SARS-CoV-2 spike and nucleoprotein were characterized in COVID-19-recovered individuals, and clonal composition was assessed by TCR Vbeta sequencing. TCR Vbeta repertoire analysis of SARS-CoV-2-reactive T cells was conducted at the subset level in a few recovered individuals. Results and caveats for the whole study, not just this receptor: Two or all three memory subsets shared several of the most expanded SARS-CoV-2-reactive clonotypes, which suggests intraclonal diversification. Between roughly 7 and 25% of SARS-CoV-2 clonotypes were also detected in SARS-CoV and/or HKU1 spike-stimulated secondary cultures, consistent with cross-reactivity.

V loses 6 bases of germline sequence and J loses 11 bases, and the interval between the two ends is 17 bases. Including cysteine and phenylalanine, the CDR3 has 12 amino acids. Only the CDR3 DNA stays, 36 bases, in frame from base 1. Libraries were prepared through the immunoSEQ multiplex PCR assay. The source study handled its data this way. To quantify how much the repertoires of different subsets overlapped, the Chao-Jaccard similarity index was used along with counts of shared clonotypes. TCRdb limited this immuneACCESS table to in-frame rearrangements with V and J called. A share of clones is missing; checked studies link under half to unresolved V genes, and the rest is unexplained. V and J calls and clone size follow that table, whereas D and trimming were derived from the DNA. The sample includes 65,000 to 95,000 clones, with about 83% observed a single time. Over 0.45% of the sample is held by the ten biggest clonotypes.

The time point label for this specimen denotes: sample from a COVID-19-recovered individual after infection. The donors were patients who had recovered from mild-to-severe COVID-19. Memory T cell samples that were not cultured were sequenced immediately after ex vivo isolation. CD4+ total memory, central memory, effector memory and circulating T follicular helper cells were isolated from peripheral blood mononuclear cells. The sample here was CD4+ T cells from peripheral blood, taken after recovery from COVID-19. The sequence was collected from a human donor who had COVID-19. This chain is built from TRBV12-3 or TRBV12-4 and TRBJ2-7; the D region may be TRBD1 or TRBD2, each matching 5 bases equally. The DNA sequence is as follows: TGTGCCAGCAGCCCCCCTACGGGGCGAAAGTACTTC. Protein translation: CASSPPTGRKYF.